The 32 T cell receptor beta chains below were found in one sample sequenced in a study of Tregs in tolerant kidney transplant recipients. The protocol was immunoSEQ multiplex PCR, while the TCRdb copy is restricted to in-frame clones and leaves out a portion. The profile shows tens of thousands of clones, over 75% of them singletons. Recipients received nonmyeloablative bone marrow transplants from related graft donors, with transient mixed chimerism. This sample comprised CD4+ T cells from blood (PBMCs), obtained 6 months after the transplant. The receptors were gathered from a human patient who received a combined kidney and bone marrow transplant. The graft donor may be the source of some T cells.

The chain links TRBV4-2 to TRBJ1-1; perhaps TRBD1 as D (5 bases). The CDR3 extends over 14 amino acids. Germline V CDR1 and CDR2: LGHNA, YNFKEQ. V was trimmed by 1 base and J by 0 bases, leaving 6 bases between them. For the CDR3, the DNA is TGTGCCAGCAGCCAAGCAGGGCTGAACACTGAAGCTTTCTTT. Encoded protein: CASSQAGLNTEAFF.

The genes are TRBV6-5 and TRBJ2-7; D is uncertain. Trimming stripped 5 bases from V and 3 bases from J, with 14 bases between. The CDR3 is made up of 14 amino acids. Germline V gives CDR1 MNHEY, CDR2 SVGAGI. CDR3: CASSSWVRNYEQYF. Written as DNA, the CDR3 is TGTGCCAGCAGTAGTTGGGTCAGGAACTACGAGCAGTACTTC.

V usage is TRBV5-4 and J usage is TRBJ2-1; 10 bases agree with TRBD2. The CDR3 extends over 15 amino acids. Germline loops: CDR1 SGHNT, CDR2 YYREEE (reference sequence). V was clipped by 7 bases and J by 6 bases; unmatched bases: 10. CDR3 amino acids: CASGGEREGLNEQFF. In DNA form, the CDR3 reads TGTGCCAGCGGGGGTGAGCGGGAGGGCCTCAATGAGCAGTTCTTC. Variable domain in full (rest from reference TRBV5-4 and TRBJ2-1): ETGVTQSPTHLIKTRGQQVTLRCSSQSGHNTVSWYQQALGQGPQFIFQYYREEENGRGNFPPRFSGLQFPNYSSELNVNALELDDSALYLCASGGEREGLNEQFFGPGTRLTVL.

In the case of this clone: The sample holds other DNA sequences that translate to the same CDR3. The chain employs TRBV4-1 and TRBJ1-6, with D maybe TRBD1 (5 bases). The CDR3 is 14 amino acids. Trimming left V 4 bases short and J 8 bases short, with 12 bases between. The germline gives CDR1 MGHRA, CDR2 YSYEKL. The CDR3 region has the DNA TGCGCCAGCAGCCGGGGCCTAGGGGATTCACCCCTCCACTTT. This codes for CASSRGLGDSPLHF.

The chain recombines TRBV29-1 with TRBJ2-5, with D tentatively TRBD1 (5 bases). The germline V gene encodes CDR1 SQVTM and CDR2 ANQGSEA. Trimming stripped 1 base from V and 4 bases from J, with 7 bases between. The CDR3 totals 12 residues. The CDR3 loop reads CSVEGQGETQYF. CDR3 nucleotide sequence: TGCAGCGTTGAAGGTCAGGGAGAGACCCAGTACTTC.

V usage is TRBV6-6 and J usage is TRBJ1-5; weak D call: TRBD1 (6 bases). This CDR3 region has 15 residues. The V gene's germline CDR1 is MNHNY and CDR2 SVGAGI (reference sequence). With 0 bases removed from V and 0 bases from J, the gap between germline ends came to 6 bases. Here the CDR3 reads CASSYSQGSNQPQHF. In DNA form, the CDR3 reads TGTGCCAGCAGTTACTCACAGGGTAGCAATCAGCCCCAGCATTTT.

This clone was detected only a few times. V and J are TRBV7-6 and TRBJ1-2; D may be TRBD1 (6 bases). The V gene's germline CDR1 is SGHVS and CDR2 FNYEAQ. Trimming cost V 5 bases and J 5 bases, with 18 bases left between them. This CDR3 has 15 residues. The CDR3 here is CASSPAGAGGYGYTF. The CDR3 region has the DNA TGTGCCAGCAGCCCGGCAGGGGCGGGGGGGTATGGCTACACCTTC. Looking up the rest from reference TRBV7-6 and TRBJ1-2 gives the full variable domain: GAGVSQSPRYKVTKRGQDVALRCDPISGHVSLYWYRQALGQGPEFLTYFNYEAQQDKSGLPNDRFSAERPEGSISTLTIQRTEQRDSAMYRCASSPAGAGGYGYTFGSGTRLTVV.

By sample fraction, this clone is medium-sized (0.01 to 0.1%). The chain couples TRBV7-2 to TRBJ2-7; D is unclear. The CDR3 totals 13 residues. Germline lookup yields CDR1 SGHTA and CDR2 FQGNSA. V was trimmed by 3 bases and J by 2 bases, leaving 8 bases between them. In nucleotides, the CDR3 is TGTGCCAGCAGCTTTCAGGTTCCCTACGAGCAGTACTTC. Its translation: CASSFQVPYEQYF.

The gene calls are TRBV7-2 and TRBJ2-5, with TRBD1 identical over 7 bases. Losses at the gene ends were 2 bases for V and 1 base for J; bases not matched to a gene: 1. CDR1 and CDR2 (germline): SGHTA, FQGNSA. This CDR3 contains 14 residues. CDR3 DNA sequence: TGTGCCAGCAGCTTATCAGGGGGCCAAGAGACCCAGTACTTC. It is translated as CASSLSGGQETQYF.

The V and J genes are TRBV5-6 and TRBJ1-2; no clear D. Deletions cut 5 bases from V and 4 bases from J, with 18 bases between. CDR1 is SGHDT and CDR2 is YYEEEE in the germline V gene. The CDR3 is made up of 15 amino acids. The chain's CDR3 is CASRLSGLKGYGYTF. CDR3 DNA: TGTGCCAGCAGATTATCAGGATTGAAAGGCTATGGCTACACCTTC.

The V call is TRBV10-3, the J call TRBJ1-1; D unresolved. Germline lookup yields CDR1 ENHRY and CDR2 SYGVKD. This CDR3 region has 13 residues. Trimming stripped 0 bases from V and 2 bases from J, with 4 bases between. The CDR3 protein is CAISESSNTEAFF. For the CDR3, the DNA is TGTGCCATCAGTGAGTCCAGTAACACTGAAGCTTTCTTT.

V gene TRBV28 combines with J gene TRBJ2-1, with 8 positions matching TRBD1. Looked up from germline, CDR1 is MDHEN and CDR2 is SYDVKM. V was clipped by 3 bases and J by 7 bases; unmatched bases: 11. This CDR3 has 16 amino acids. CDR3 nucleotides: TGTGCCAGCAGTTTTTCCGGGACAGGCTTAAGGAATGAGCAGTTCTTC. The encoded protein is CASSFSGTGLRNEQFF.

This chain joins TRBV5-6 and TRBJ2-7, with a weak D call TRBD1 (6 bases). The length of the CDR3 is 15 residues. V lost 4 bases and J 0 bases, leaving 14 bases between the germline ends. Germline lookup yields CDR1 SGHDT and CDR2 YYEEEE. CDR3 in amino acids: CASSVTGTTSYEQYF. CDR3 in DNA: TGTGCCAGCAGCGTTACCGGGACAACCTCCTACGAGCAGTACTTC.

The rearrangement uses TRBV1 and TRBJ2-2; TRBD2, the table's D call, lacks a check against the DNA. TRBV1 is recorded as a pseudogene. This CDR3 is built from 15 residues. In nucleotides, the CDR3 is TGCACCAGCAGCCAAGTTGAAGCGATTGTGCTGGAGCTGTTTTTT. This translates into CTSSQVEAIVLELFF.

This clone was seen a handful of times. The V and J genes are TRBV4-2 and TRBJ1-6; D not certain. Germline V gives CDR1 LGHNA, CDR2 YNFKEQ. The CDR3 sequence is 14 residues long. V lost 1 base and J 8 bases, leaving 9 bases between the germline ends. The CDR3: CASSQGPRDSPLHF. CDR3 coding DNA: TGTGCCAGCAGCCAAGGTCCCCGTGATTCACCCCTCCACTTT.

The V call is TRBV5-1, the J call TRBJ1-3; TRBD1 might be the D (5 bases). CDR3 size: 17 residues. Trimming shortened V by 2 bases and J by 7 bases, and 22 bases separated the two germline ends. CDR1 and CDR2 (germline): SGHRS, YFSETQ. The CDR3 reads CASSFTDSPPEVNTIYF. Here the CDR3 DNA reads TGCGCCAGCAGCTTTACAGACAGCCCTCCCGAAGTGAACACCATATATTTT. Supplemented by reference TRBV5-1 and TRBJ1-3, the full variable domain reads KAGVTQTPRYLIKTRGQQVTLSCSPISGHRSVSWYQQTPGQGLQFLFEYFSETQRNKGNFPGRFSGRQFSNSRSEMNVSTLELGDSALYLCASSFTDSPPEVNTIYFGEGSWLTVV.

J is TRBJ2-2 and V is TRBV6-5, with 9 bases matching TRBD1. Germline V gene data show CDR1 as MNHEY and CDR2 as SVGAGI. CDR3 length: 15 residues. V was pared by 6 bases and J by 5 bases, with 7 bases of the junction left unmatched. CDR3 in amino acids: CASRQGQGRTGELFF. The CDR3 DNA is TGTGCCAGCAGACAGGGACAGGGAAGAACCGGGGAGCTGTTTTTT.

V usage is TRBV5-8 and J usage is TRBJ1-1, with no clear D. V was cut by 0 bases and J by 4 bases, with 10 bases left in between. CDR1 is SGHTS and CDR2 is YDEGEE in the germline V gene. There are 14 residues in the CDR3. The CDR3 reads CASSLGRRITEAFF. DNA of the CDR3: TGTGCCAGCAGCTTGGGCAGAAGAATCACTGAAGCTTTCTTT.

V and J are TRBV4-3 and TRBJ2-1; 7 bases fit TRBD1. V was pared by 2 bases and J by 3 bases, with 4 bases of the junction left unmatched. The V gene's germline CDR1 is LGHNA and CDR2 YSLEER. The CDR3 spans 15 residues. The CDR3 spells CASSQTGAIYNEQFF. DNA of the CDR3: TGCGCCAGCAGCCAAACAGGGGCGATCTACAATGAGCAGTTCTTC.

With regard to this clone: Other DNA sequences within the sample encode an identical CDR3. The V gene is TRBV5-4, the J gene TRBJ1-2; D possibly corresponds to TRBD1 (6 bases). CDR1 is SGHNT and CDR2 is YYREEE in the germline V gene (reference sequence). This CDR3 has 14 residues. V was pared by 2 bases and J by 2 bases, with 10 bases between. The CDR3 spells CASSLRGRNYGYTF. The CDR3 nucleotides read TGTGCCAGCAGCTTAAGGGGGAGAAACTATGGCTACACCTTC.

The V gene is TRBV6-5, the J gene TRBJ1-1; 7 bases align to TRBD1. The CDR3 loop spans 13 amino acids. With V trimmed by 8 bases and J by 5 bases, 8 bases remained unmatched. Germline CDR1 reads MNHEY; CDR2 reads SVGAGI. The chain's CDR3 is CASADRERTEAFF. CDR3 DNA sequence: TGTGCCAGCGCCGACAGGGAAAGAACTGAAGCTTTCTTT.

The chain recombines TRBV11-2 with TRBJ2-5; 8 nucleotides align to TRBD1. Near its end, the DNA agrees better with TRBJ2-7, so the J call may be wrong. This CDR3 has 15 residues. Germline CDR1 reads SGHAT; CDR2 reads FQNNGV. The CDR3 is CASSWDRLSSYEQYF. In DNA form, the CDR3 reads TGTGCCAGCAGCTGGGACAGGTTGAGCTCCTACGAGCAGTACTTC.

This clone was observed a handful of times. CDR3 loop: CASSKQGAYNEQFF. DNA of the CDR3: TGTGCCAGTAGTAAGCAGGGGGCTTACAATGAGCAGTTCTTC. This chain connects TRBV19 to TRBJ2-1; 8 bases line up with TRBD1. The CDR3 has 14 residues. Trimming cost V 4 bases and J 4 bases; bases outside gene matches: 3. CDR1 is LNHDA and CDR2 is SQIVND in the germline V gene (reference sequence).

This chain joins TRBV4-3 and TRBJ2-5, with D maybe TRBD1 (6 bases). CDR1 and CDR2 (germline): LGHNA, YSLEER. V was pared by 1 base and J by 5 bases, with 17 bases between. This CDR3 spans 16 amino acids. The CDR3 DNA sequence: TGCGCCAGCAGCCAAGGGTTGCCACAGGGTGCCGAGACCCAGTACTTC. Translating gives CASSQGLPQGAETQYF.

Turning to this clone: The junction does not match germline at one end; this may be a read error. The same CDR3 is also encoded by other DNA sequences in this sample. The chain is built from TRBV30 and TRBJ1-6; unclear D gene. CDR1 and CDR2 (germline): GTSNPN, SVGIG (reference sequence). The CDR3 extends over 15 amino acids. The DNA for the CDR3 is TGTGCCTGGAGTGTACGCAGGAACAGAGATTCCCCCCTCCACTTT. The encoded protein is CAWSVRRNRDSPLHF.

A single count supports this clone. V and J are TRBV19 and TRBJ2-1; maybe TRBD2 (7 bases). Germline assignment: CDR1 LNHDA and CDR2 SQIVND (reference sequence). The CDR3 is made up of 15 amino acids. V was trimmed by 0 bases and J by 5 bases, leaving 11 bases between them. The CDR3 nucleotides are TGTGCCAGTAGTATAGACGGGGGGCTCGACAATGAGCAGTTCTTC. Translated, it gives CASSIDGGLDNEQFF.

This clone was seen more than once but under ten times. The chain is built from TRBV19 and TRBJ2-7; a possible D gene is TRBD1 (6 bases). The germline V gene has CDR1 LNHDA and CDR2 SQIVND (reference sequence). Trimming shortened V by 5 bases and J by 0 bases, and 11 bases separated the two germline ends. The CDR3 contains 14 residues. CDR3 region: CASSSQGSSYEQYF. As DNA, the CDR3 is TGTGCCAGTAGTTCTCAGGGGTCCTCCTACGAGCAGTACTTC.

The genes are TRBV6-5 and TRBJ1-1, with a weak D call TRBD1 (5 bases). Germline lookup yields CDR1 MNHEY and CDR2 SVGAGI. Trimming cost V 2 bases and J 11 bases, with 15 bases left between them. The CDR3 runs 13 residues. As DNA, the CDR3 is TGTGCCAGCAGTTACGCCCATGGGGGGAGCGCTTTCTTT. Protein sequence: CASSYAHGGSAFF.

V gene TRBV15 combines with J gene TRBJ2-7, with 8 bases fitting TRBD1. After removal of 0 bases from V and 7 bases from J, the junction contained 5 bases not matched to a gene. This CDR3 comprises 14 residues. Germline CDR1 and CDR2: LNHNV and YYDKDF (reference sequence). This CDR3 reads CATSRDRTGREQYF. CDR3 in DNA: TGTGCCACCAGCAGAGACAGGACAGGGAGGGAGCAGTACTTC.

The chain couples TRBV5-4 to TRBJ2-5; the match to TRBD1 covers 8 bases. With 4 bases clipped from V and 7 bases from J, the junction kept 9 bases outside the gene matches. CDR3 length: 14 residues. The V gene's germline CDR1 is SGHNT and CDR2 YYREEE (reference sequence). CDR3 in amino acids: CASSVPGQASTQYF. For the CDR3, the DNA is TGTGCCAGCAGCGTTCCGGGACAGGCTTCGACCCAGTACTTC.

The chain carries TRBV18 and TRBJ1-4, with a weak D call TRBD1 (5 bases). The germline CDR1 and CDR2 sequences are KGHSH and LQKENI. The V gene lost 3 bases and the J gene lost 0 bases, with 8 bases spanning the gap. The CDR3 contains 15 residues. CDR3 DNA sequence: TGTGCCAGCTCACCGAGACAGACAACTAATGAAAAACTGTTTTTT. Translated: CASSPRQTTNEKLFF.

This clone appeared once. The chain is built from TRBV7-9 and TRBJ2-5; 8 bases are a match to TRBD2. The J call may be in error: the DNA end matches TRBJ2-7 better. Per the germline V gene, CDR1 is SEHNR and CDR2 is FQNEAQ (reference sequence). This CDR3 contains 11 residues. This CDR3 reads CASAGGGEQYF. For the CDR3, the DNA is TGTGCCAGTGCGGGAGGTGGCGAGCAGTACTTC.